This T cell receptor (beta chain) was sequenced in a study of blood T cell repertoires in COVID-19. Whole-study context: Samples came from the United States, Italy and Spain, spanning acute and convalescent COVID-19. T cells, B-cell-depleted T cells, or PBMCs supplied cDNA or gDNA.

In the authors' workflow: By means of reference gene primer amplification, nucleated cell counts were estimated. The method was immunoSEQ multiplex PCR; TCRdb's version includes in-frame clones alone and lacks a portion of them. The DNA gave D and trimming, while V, J and clone size come from that table. The sample includes 11,000 or so clones, about 80% seen only once; the top ten take approximately 40%. Trimming stripped 2 bases from V and 4 bases from J, with 8 bases between. Germline V CDR1 and CDR2: SEHNR, FQNEAQ (reference sequence). This CDR3 has 14 residues. The chain joins TRBV7-9 to TRBJ1-4; tentative D call: TRBD1 (5 bases). The material sequenced was peripheral blood. This clonotype originated in a man at least 80 years old with acute or convalescent COVID-19. The CDR3 region is CASSLQGNNEKLFF. CDR3 bases: TGTGCCAGCAGCTTACAGGGTAATAATGAAAAACTGTTTTTT. Filled out from reference TRBV7-9 and TRBJ1-4, the complete variable domain reads DTGVSQNPRHKITKRGQNVTFRCDPISEHNRLYWYRQTLGQGPEFLTYFQNEAQLEKSRLLSDRFSAERPKGSFSTLEIQRTEQGDSAMYLCASSLQGNNEKLFFGSGTQLSVL.